This T cell receptor beta chain was profiled in a study of response to subunit inactivated influenza vaccine. Whole-study findings and limits: Researchers suggested that each seasonal influenza vaccination recruits few new T cells.

Trimming removed 5 bases from V and 8 bases from J, with 10 bases in between. The length of the CDR3 is 13 residues. At least ten counts were recorded for this clonotype. Its antigen remains unidentified. MiXCR, run by TCRdb on the RT-PCR reads, gives a single entry per CDR3 protein. The table has about 500,000 distinct CDR3 sequences, 16% seen once. This TCR came from a man between 50 and 69 years old who received an inactivated influenza vaccine. The chain employs TRBV12-3 or TRBV12-4 and TRBJ1-6; the D gene is possibly TRBD1 (6 bases). The input for sequencing was CD4+ T cells sorted from PBMCs, taken around 25 months after vaccination. The DNA for the CDR3 is TGTGCCAGCAGTACCCACAGGGATTCACCCCTCCACTTT. Its protein product is CASSTHRDSPLHF.